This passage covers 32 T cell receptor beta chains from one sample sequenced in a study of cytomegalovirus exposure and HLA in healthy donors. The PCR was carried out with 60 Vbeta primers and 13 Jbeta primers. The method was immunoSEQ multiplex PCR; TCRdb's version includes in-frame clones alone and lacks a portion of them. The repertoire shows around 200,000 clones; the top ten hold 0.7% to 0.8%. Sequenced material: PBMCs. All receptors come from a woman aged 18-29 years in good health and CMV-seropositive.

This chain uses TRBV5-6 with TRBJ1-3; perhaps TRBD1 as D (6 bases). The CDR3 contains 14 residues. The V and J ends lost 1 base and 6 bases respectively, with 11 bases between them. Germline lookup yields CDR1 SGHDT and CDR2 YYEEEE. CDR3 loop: CASSLTNRANTIYF. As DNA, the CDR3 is TGTGCCAGCAGCTTGACGAACAGGGCAAACACCATATATTTT.

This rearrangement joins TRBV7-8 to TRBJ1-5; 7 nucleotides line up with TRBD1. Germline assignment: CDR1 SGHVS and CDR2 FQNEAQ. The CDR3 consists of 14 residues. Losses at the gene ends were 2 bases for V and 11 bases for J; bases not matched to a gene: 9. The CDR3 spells CASSLQNRGEAQHF. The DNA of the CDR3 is TGTGCCAGCAGCTTACAAAACAGGGGAGAAGCCCAGCATTTT.

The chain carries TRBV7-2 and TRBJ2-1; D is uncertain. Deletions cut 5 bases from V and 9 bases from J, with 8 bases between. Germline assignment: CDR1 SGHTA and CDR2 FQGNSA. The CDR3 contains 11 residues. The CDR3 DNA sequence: TGTGCCAGCAGCCGTACGCGTGAGCAGTTCTTC. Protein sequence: CASSRTREQFF.

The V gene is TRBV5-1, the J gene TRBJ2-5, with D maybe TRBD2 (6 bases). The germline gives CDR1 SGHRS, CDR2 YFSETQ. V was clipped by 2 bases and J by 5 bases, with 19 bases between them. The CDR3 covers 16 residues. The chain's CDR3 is CASSLSQWGLLETQYF. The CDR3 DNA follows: TGCGCCAGCAGCTTAAGCCAGTGGGGACTGCTGGAGACCCAGTACTTC.

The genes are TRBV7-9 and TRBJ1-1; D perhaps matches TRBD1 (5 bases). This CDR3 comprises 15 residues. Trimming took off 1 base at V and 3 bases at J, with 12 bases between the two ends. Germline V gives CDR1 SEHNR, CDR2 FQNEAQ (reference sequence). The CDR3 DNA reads TGTGCCAGCAGCTTAGGATCCTCGGGGGACACTGAAGCTTTCTTT. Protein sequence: CASSLGSSGDTEAFF.

DNA of the CDR3: TGTGCCAGCAGTTACAAAGGGGGCGATTATGGCTACACCTTC. Protein: CASSYKGGDYGYTF. The V call is TRBV6-5, the J call TRBJ1-2; 7 bases map to TRBD1. V lost 2 bases to trimming and J lost 5 bases; unmatched junction nucleotides: 5. CDR1 is MNHEY, CDR2 SVGAGI, per germline. The CDR3 extends over 14 amino acids.

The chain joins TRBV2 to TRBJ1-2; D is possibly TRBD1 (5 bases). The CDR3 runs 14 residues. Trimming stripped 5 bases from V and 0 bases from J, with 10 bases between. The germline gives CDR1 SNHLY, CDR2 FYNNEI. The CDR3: CASSRQPSNYGYTF. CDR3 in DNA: TGTGCCAGCAGTCGACAGCCATCTAACTATGGCTACACCTTC.

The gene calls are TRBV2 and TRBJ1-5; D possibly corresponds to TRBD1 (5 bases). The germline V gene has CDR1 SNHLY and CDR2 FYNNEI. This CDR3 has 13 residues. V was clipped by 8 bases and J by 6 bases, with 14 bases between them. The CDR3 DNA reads TGTGCCAGCGGAGGGGAGGGTATTCAGCCCCAGCATTTT. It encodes CASGGEGIQPQHF.

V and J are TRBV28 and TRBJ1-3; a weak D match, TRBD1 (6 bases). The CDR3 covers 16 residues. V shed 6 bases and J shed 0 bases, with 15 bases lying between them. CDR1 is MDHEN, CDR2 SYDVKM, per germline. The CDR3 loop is CASSLRGGSSGNTIYF. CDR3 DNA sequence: TGTGCCAGCAGCTTAAGGGGGGGGAGCTCTGGAAACACCATATATTTT. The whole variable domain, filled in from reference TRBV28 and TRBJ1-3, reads DVKVTQSSRYLVKRTGEKVFLECVQDMDHENMFWYRQDPGLGLRLIYFSYDVKMKEKGDIPEGYSVSREKKERFSLILESASTNQTSMYLCASSLRGGSSGNTIYFGEGSWLTVV.

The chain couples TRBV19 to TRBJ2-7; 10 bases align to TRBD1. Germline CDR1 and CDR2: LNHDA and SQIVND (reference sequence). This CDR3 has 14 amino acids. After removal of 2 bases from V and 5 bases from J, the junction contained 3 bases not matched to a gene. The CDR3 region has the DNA TGTGCCAGTAGTATATGGGACAGGGGCGACGAGCAGTACTTC. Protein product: CASSIWDRGDEQYF.

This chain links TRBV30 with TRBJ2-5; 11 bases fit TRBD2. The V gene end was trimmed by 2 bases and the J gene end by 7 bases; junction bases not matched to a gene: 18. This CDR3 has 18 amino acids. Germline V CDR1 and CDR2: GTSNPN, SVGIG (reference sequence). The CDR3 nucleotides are TGTGCCTGGAGTCCTGACCTACTAGCGGGAGCGGGTACAGGGACCCAGTACTTC. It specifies CAWSPDLLAGAGTGTQYF.

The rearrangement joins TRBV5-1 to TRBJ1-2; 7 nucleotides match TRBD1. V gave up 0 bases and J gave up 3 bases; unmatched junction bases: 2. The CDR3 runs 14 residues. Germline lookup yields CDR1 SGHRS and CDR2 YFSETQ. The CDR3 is CASSLGDSDYGYTF. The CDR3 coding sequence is TGCGCCAGCAGCTTGGGGGACAGTGACTATGGCTACACCTTC.

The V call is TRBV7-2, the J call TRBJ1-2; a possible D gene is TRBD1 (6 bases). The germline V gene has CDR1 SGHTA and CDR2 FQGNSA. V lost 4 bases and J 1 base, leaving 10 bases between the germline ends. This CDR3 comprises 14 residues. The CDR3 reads CASSSGQINYGYTF. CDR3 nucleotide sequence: TGTGCCAGCAGCTCTGGACAGATTAACTATGGCTACACCTTC.

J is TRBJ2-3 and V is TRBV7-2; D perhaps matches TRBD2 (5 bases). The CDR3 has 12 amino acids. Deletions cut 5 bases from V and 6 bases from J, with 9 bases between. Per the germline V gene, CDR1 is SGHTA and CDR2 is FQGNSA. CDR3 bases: TGTGCCAGCAGCCCTCAGCGGGATACGCAGTATTTT. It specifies CASSPQRDTQYF.

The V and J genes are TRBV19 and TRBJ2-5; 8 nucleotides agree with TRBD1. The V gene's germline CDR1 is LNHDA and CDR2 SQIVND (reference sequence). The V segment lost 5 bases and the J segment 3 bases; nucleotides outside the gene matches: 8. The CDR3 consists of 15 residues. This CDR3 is CASSPGGAYEETQYF. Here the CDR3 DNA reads TGTGCCAGTAGTCCAGGGGGCGCGTATGAAGAGACCCAGTACTTC.

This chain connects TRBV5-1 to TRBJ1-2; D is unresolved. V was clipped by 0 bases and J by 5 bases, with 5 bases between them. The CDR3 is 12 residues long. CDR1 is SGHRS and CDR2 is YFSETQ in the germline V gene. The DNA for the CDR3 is TGCGCCAGCAGCTTGGACAGTTATGGCTACACCTTC. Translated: CASSLDSYGYTF. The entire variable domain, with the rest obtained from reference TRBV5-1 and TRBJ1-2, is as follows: KAGVTQTPRYLIKTRGQQVTLSCSPISGHRSVSWYQQTPGQGLQFLFEYFSETQRNKGNFPGRFSGRQFSNSRSEMNVSTLELGDSALYLCASSLDSYGYTFGSGTRLTVV.

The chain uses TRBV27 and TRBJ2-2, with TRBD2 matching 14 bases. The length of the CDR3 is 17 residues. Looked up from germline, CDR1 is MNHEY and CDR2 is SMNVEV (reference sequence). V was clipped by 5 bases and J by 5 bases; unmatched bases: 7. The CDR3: CASSPGLAGAGTGELFF. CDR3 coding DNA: TGTGCCAGCAGTCCGGGACTAGCGGGAGCGGGTACCGGGGAGCTGTTTTTT.

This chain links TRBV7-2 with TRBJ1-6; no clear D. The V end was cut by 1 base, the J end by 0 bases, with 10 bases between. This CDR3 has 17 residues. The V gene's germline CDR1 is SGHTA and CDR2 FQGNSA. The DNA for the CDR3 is TGTGCCAGCAGCTTAGTTCCGTTGAGCTCCTATAATTCACCCCTCCACTTT. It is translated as CASSLVPLSSYNSPLHF. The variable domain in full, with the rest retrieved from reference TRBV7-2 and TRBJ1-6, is GAGVSQSPSNKVTEKGKDVELRCDPISGHTALYWYRQSLGQGLEFLIYFQGNSAPDKSGLPSDRFSAERTGGSVSTLTIQRTQQEDSAVYLCASSLVPLSSYNSPLHFGNGTRLTVT.

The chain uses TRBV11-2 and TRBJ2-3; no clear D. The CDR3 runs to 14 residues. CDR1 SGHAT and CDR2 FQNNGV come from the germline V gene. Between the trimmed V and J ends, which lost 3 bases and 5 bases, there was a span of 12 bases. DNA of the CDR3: TGTGCCAGCAGCTTGGAAGGTTCGGGAGATACGCAGTATTTT. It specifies CASSLEGSGDTQYF.

As DNA, the CDR3 is TGTGCCAGTAGTATCGAACGGAGGGGCGCAGATACGCAGTATTTT. It specifies CASSIERRGADTQYF. V gene TRBV19 combines with J gene TRBJ2-3, with a possible D match to TRBD2 (6 bases). Trimming removed 3 bases from V and 4 bases from J, with 14 bases in between. There are 15 residues in the CDR3. Germline CDR1 reads LNHDA; CDR2 reads SQIVND (reference sequence).

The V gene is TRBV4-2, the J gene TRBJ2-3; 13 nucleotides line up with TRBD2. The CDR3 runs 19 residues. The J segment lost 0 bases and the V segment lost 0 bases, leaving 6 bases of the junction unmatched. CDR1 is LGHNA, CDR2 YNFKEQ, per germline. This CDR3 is CASSQDITSGGESTDTQYF. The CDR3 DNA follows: TGTGCCAGCAGCCAAGATATTACTAGCGGGGGGGAGAGCACAGATACGCAGTATTTT.

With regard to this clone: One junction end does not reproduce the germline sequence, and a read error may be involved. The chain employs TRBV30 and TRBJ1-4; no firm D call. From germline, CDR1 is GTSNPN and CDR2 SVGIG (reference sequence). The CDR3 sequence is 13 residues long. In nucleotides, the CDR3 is TGTGCCTGGAGTGTATTGGGCAATGAAAAACTGCTTTTT. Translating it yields CAWSVLGNEKLLF.

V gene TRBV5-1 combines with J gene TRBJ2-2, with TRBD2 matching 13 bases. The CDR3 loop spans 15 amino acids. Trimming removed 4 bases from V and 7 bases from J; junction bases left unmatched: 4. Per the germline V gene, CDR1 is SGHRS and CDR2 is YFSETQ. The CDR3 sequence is CASSPGLAGYGELFF. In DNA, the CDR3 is TGCGCCAGCAGCCCGGGACTAGCGGGGTACGGGGAGCTGTTTTTT.

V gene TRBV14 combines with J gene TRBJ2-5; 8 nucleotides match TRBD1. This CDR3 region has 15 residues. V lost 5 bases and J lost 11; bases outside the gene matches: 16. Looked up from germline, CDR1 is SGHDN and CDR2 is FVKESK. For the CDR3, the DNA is TGTGCCAGCAGCGCAAGGGGGACAGGCCCTAGGGAGCAGTACTTC. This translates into CASSARGTGPREQYF.

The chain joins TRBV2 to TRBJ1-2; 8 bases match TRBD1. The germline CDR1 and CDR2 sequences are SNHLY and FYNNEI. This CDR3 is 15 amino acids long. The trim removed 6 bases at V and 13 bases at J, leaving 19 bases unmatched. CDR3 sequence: CASSTNRGAPEGCTF. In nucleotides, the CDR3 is TGTGCCAGCAGCACCAACAGGGGGGCACCCGAAGGGTGCACCTTC.

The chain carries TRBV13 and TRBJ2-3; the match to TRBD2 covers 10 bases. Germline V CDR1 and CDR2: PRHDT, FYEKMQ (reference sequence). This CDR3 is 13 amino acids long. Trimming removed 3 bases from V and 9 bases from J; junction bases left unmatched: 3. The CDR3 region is CASSLRGLATQYF. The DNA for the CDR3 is TGTGCCAGCAGCTTGAGGGGACTAGCGACGCAGTATTTT.

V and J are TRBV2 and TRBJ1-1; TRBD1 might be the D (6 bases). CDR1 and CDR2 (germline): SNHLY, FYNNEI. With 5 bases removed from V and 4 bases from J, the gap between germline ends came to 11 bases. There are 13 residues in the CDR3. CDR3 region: CASSRQDGTEAFF. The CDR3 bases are TGTGCCAGCAGTCGACAGGACGGCACTGAAGCTTTCTTT. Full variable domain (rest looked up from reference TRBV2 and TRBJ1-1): EPEVTQTPSHQVTQMGQEVILRCVPISNHLYFYWYRQILGQKVEFLVSFYNNEISEKSEIFDDQFSVERPDGSNFTLKIRSTKLEDSAMYFCASSRQDGTEAFFGQGTRLTVV.

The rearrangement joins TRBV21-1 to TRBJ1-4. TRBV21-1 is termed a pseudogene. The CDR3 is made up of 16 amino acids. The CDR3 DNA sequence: TGTGCCAGCAGCAAAGGGCGGGAGCTTAATAATGAAAAACTGTTTTTT. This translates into CASSKGRELNNEKLFF.

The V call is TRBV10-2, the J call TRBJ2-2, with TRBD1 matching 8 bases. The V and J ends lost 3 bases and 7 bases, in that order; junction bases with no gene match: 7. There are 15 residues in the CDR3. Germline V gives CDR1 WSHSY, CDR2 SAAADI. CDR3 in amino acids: CASSDTQGEIGELFF. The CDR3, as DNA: TGCGCCAGCAGTGACACACAGGGGGAGATCGGGGAGCTGTTTTTT.

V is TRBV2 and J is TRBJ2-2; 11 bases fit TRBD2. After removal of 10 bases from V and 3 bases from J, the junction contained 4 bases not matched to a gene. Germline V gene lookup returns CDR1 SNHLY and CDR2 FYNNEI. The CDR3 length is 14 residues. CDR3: CATLSGRDTGELFF. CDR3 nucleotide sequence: TGTGCCACCCTTAGCGGGAGGGACACCGGGGAGCTGTTTTTT.

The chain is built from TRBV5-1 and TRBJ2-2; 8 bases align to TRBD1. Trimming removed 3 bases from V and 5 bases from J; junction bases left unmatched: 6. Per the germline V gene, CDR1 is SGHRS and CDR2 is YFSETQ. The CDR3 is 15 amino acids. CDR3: CASSSGQGVTGELFF. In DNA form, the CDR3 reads TGCGCCAGCAGCTCAGGACAGGGAGTGACCGGGGAGCTGTTTTTT.

The CDR3 spells CASSQRANQPQHF. The CDR3 nucleotides are TGCGCCAGCAGCCAGAGGGCCAATCAGCCCCAGCATTTT. The gene calls are TRBV4-3 and TRBJ1-5; D remains unclear. Germline V gene data show CDR1 as LGHNA and CDR2 as YSLEER. This CDR3 has 13 amino acids. With 3 bases removed from V and 3 bases from J, the gap between germline ends came to 6 bases.